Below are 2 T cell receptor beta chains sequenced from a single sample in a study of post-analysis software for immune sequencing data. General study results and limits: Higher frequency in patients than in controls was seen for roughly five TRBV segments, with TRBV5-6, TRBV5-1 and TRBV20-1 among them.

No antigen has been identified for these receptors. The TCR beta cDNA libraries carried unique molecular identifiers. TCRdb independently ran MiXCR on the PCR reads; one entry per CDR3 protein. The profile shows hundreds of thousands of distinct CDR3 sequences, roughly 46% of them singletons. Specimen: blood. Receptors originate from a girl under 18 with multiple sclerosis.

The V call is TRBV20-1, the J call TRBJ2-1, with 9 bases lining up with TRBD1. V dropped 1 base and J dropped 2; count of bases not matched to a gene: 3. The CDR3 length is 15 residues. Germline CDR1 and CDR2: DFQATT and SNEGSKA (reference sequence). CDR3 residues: CSARGGDRAYNEQFF. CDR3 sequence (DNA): TGCAGTGCTAGAGGTGGGGACAGGGCCTACAATGAGCAGTTCTTC.

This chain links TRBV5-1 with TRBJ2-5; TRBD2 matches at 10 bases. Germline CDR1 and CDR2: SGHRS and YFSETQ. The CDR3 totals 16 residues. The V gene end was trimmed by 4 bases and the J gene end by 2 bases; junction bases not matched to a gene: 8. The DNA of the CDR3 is TGCGCCAGCAGCGTGACCCTAGCGGGAGATCAAGAGACCCAGTACTTC. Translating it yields CASSVTLAGDQETQYF.